Following are 20 T cell receptor beta chains from one sample sequenced in a study of spatial heterogeneity in lung cancer. Time point meaning: sample taken at primary tumor resection. TCRdb called the 5' RACE reads again in MiXCR, with one record for every CDR3 protein. The table shows about 23,000 distinct CDR3 sequences, with about 4.7% occurring only once. The sample here was PBMCs, taken at surgery. These receptors all stem from a male donor with early-stage non-small cell lung cancer.

The chain uses TRBV5-1 and TRBJ2-3; maybe TRBD1 (5 bases). V was trimmed by 6 bases and J by 9 bases, leaving 11 bases between them. The CDR3 consists of 11 residues. Germline V gene lookup returns CDR1 SGHRS and CDR2 YFSETQ. The CDR3 protein is CASKGQRTQYF. Here the CDR3 DNA reads TGCGCCAGCAAGGGGCAGAGGACGCAGTATTTT.

This clonotype was seen ten or more times. This chain's CDR3 is CSRRQGGAETQYF. In DNA form, the CDR3 reads TGCAGCCGGAGGCAGGGGGGCGCAGAGACCCAGTACTTC. The V and J genes are TRBV20-1 and TRBJ2-5; perhaps TRBD1 as D (7 bases). Germline values: CDR1 DFQATT, CDR2 SNEGSKA (reference sequence). There are 13 residues in the CDR3.

This clonotype has at least ten counts. This sequence joins TRBV7-8 and TRBJ1-5; a weak D match, TRBD1 (5 bases). This CDR3 has 15 amino acids. Per germline, CDR1 SGHVS and CDR2 FQNEAQ. The germline V and J ends were trimmed by 1 base and 6 bases, with 13 bases remaining between them. The CDR3 sequence is CASSLVQGGRQPQHF. The CDR3 DNA is TGTGCCAGCAGCTTAGTCCAGGGAGGACGTCAGCCCCAGCATTTT. The whole variable domain, filled in from reference TRBV7-8 and TRBJ1-5, reads GAGVSQSPRYKVAKRGQDVALRCDPISGHVSLFWYQQALGQGPEFLTYFQNEAQLDKSGLPSDRFFAERPEGSVSTLKIQRTQQEDSAVYLCASSLVQGGRQPQHFGDGTRLSIL.

This clonotype appeared many times. The chain employs TRBV20-1 and TRBJ2-7; the D gene is possibly TRBD1 (6 bases). CDR3 length: 12 amino acids. Germline assignment: CDR1 DFQATT and CDR2 SNEGSKA (reference sequence). The CDR3 loop reads CSPKGEAYEQYF. In nucleotides, the CDR3 is TGCAGCCCGAAGGGGGAAGCCTACGAGCAGTACTTC.

The chain is built from TRBV7-9 and TRBJ1-2, with 7 bases identical to TRBD1. The CDR3 loop spans 13 amino acids. Looked up from germline, CDR1 is SEHNR and CDR2 is FQNEAQ (reference sequence). V shed 5 bases, J shed 6 bases, and the junction held 6 bases outside the gene matches. The CDR3 spells CASSRGQFNGYTF. The DNA of the CDR3 is TGTGCCAGCAGCCGGGGACAGTTTAATGGCTACACCTTC.

This clonotype was observed at least ten times. This chain joins TRBV24-1 and TRBJ2-3; TRBD2 agrees at 8 bases. J was trimmed by 2 bases and V by 2 bases; bases with no gene match: 5. Germline-derived CDR1 and CDR2 are KGHDR and SFDVKD. The CDR3 runs to 16 residues. This CDR3 is CATSDYRAGDTDTQYF. In DNA form, the CDR3 reads TGTGCCACCAGTGATTATCGAGCGGGGGACACAGATACGCAGTATTTT.

This clonotype was seen repeatedly, ten times or more. The chain combines TRBV7-2 with TRBJ2-5; TRBD2 matches 7 bases. This CDR3 is built from 14 residues. The J segment lost 5 bases and the V segment lost 5 bases, leaving 8 bases of the junction unmatched. Germline loops: CDR1 SGHTA, CDR2 FQGNSA. CDR3 protein: CASSQAGPGETQYF. The DNA of the CDR3 is TGTGCCAGCAGCCAAGCGGGGCCTGGGGAGACCCAGTACTTC.

The table lists this clonotype with many counts. The J gene is TRBJ1-1, the V gene TRBV29-1, with D hard to call. There are 12 residues in the CDR3. Trimming removed 6 bases from V and 7 bases from J, with 15 bases in between. CDR1 is SQVTM, CDR2 ANQGSEA, per germline. CDR3 in DNA: TGCAGCGTCGGGCTGTGGGTTGGTGAAGCTTTCTTT. Residues: CSVGLWVGEAFF.

This clonotype was observed at least ten times. J is TRBJ2-7 and V is TRBV6-2 or TRBV6-3, with TRBD2 matching over 7 bases. The CDR3 runs to 12 residues. CDR1 and CDR2 (germline): MNHEY, SVGEGT. V lost 8 bases and J lost 2; bases outside the gene matches: 3. The CDR3 nucleotides read TGTGCCAGCTCCCTAGCGGCCTACGAGCAGTACTTC. Its translation: CASSLAAYEQYF.

The table lists this clonotype with many counts. J is TRBJ1-1 and V is TRBV25-1; a possible D gene is TRBD1 (6 bases). Trimming shortened V by 5 bases and J by 0 bases, and 10 bases separated the two germline ends. Germline V gene sequence: CDR1 MGHDK, CDR2 SYGVNS. This CDR3 region has 14 residues. The CDR3: CASSRQGMNTEAFF. CDR3 in DNA: TGTGCCAGCAGTCGGCAGGGGATGAACACTGAAGCTTTCTTT.

In this sample, this clonotype turned up many times. The chain employs TRBV10-2 and TRBJ2-2; possible D gene TRBD1, 7 bases. Germline-derived CDR1 and CDR2 are WSHSY and SAAADI. V lost 6 bases to trimming and J lost 5 bases, with 19 bases between them. The CDR3 is made up of 16 amino acids. CDR3 region: CASRITGEVWTGELFF. The CDR3 nucleotides read TGCGCCAGCAGAATAACAGGGGAGGTTTGGACCGGGGAGCTGTTTTTT.

The table lists this clonotype with many counts. The chain recombines TRBV20-1 with TRBJ1-5, with D unresolved. The CDR3 loop spans 13 amino acids. Germline loops: CDR1 DFQATT, CDR2 SNEGSKA (reference sequence). Between the trimmed V and J ends, which lost 4 bases and 4 bases, there was a span of 11 bases. DNA of the CDR3: TGCAGTGCTACCCATCCGGGGAATCAGCCCCAGCATTTT. Translation: CSATHPGNQPQHF.

This clonotype was counted ten times or more. The chain links TRBV28 to TRBJ1-5; no clear D gene. V was shortened by 10 bases and J by 0 bases, with 22 bases between the two germline ends. The CDR3 is made up of 17 amino acids. The germline CDR1 and CDR2 sequences are MDHEN and SYDVKM. CDR3 protein: CATWEEWRYYSNQPQHF. The CDR3, as DNA: TGTGCCACCTGGGAGGAATGGCGGTACTATAGCAATCAGCCCCAGCATTTT.

Note on this clonotype: A much larger clone lies a single base off, so this may be a read error. DNA for the CDR3: TGTGCCAGCAGTTTAGGCAGGAGGGCCGTAAATGAGCAGTTCTTC. It encodes CASSLGRRAVNEQFF. The chain has TRBV28 and TRBJ2-1, with D possibly matching TRBD2 (6 bases). This CDR3 comprises 15 residues. Germline CDR1 is MDHEN and CDR2 is SYDVKM. The V end lost 2 bases, the J end lost 7 bases, and 15 bases lay between the germline ends.

Relative to its sample, this clonotype is medium-sized. The chain carries TRBV12-3 or TRBV12-4 and TRBJ1-4, with D uncertain. The CDR3 is made up of 13 amino acids. The V end was cut by 5 bases, the J end by 5 bases, with 9 bases between. The CDR3, as DNA: TGTGCCAGCAGTCCGTCCCACAATGAAAAACTGTTTTTT. It specifies CASSPSHNEKLFF.

Worth noting for this clonotype: Compared with germline, one end of the junction differs, possibly owing to a read error. This chain connects TRBV18 to TRBJ2-7; 9 positions agree with TRBD1. This CDR3 region has 12 residues. Germline V gene lookup returns CDR1 KGHSH and CDR2 LQKENI. The CDR3 is CANSQGADEQYF. Here the CDR3 DNA reads TGTGCCAACTCACAGGGGGCCGACGAGCAGTACTTC.

There are a few counts of this clonotype. V gene TRBV6-1 combines with J gene TRBJ1-1, with a tentative D call TRBD1 (5 bases). CDR3 length: 14 residues. Deletions cut 7 bases from V and 1 base from J, with 13 bases between. Germline loops: CDR1 MNHNS, CDR2 SASEGT. The CDR3 DNA reads TGTGCCAGCACTGCGGGACGGACGAACACTGAAGCTTTCTTT. This encodes CASTAGRTNTEAFF.

There are many counts of this clonotype. The chain is built from TRBV18 and TRBJ1-2; TRBD1 is a possible D gene (5 bases). The CDR3 totals 17 residues. V lost 3 bases and J 0 bases, leaving 17 bases between the germline ends. Germline CDR1 is KGHSH and CDR2 is LQKENI. The CDR3 DNA reads TGTGCCAGCTCACCGGTCGCCCGACAGAGTTCTAACTATGGCTACACCTTC. Translation gives CASSPVARQSSNYGYTF.

This clonotype was detected many times. This rearrangement joins TRBV9 to TRBJ1-3, with 8 bases that match TRBD1. V lost 4 bases to trimming and J lost 4 bases; unmatched junction nucleotides: 19. The CDR3 totals 19 residues. Germline V gene sequence: CDR1 SGDLS, CDR2 YYNGEE. CDR3 nucleotide sequence: TGTGCCAGCAGCCCTTCCGAGGCAGGGGGCGTGTGGTTCGGAAACACCATATATTTT. This codes for CASSPSEAGGVWFGNTIYF.

There are many counts of this clonotype. This chain's CDR3 is CASSQGDRRNQPQHF. The CDR3 DNA reads as TGTGCCAGCAGCCAAGGTGACAGGCGCAATCAGCCCCAGCATTTT. J is TRBJ1-5 and V is TRBV4-2, with a possible D match to TRBD1 (6 bases). This CDR3 contains 15 residues. The germline V gene encodes CDR1 LGHNA and CDR2 YNFKEQ. Trimming shortened V by 1 base and J by 2 bases, and 9 bases separated the two germline ends.